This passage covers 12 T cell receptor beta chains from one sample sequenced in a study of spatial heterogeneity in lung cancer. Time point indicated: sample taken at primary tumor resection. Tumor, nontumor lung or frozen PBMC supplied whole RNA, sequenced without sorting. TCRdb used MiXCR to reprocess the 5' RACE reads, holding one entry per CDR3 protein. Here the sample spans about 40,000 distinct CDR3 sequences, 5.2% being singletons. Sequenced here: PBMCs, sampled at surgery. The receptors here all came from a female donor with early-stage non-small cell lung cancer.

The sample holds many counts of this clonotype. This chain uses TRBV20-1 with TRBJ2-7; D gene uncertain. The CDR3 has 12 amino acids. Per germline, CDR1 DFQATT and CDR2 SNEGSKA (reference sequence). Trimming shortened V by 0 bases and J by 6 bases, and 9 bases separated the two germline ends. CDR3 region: CSARDVGSEQYF. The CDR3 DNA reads TGCAGTGCTAGAGATGTGGGGTCCGAGCAGTACTTC.

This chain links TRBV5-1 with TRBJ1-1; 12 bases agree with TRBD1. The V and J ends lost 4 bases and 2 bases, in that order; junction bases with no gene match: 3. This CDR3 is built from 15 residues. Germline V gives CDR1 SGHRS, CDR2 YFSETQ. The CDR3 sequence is CASSGDRGLNTEAFF. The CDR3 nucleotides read TGCGCCAGCAGCGGGGACAGGGGGCTTAACACTGAAGCTTTCTTT.

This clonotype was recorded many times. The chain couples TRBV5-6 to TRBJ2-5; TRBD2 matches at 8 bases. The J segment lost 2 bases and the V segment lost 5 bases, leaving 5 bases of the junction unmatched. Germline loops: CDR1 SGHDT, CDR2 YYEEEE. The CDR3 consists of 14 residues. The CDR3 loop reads CASRASGRQETQYF. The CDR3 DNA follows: TGTGCCAGCAGGGCTAGCGGGCGTCAAGAGACCCAGTACTTC.

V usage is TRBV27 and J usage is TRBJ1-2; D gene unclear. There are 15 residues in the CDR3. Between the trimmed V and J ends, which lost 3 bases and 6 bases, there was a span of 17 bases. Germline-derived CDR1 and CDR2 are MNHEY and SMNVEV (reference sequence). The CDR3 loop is CASSFRRTKNDGYTF. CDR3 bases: TGTGCCAGCAGTTTCAGAAGGACTAAGAATGATGGCTACACCTTC.

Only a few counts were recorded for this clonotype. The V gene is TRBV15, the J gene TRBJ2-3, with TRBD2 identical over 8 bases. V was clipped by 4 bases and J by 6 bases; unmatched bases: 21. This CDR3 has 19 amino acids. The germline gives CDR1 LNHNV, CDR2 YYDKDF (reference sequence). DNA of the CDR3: TGTGCCACCAGCACAAACCGACCGGGACTAGGGCTCAAAAGGGATACGCAGTATTTT. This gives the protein CATSTNRPGLGLKRDTQYF.

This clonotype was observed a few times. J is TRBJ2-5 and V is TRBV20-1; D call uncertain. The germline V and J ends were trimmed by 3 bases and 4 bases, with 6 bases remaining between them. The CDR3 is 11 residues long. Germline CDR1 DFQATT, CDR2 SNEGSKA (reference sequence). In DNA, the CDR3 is TGCAGTGCTAGTTTGGTAGAGACCCAGTACTTC. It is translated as CSASLVETQYF.

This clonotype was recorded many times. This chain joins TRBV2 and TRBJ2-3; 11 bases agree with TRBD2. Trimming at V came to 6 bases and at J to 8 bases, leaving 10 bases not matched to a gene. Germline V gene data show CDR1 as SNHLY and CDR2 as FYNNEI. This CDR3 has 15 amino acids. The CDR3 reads CASSGLAGGSGTQYF. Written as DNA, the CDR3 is TGTGCCAGCAGCGGCCTAGCGGGGGGCAGCGGTACGCAGTATTTT. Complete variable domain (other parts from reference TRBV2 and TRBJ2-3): EPEVTQTPSHQVTQMGQEVILRCVPISNHLYFYWYRQILGQKVEFLVSFYNNEISEKSEIFDDQFSVERPDGSNFTLKIRSTKLEDSAMYFCASSGLAGGSGTQYFGPGTRLTVL.

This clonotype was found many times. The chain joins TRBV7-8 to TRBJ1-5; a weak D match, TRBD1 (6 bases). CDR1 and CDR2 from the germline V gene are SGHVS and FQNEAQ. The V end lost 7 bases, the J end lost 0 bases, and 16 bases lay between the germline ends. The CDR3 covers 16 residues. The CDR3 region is CASKPGGLYSNQPQHF. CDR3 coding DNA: TGTGCCAGCAAACCGGGGGGCTTGTATAGCAATCAGCCCCAGCATTTT. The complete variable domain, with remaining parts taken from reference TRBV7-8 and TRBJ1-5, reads GAGVSQSPRYKVAKRGQDVALRCDPISGHVSLFWYQQALGQGPEFLTYFQNEAQLDKSGLPSDRFFAERPEGSVSTLKIQRTQQEDSAVYLCASKPGGLYSNQPQHFGDGTRLSIL.

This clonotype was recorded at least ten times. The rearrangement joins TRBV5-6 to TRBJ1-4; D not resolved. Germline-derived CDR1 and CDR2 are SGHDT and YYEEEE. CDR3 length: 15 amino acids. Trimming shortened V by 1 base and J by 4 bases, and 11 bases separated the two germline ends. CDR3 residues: CASSLWAGSNEKLFF. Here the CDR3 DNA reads TGTGCCAGCAGCTTGTGGGCCGGGAGTAATGAAAAACTGTTTTTT.

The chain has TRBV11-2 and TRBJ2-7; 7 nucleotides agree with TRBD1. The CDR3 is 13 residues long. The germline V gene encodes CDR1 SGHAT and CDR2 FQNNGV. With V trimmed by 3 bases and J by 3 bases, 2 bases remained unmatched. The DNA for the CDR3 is TGTGCCAGCAGCTTGTCAGGGGGCTACGAGCAGTACTTC. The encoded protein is CASSLSGGYEQYF.

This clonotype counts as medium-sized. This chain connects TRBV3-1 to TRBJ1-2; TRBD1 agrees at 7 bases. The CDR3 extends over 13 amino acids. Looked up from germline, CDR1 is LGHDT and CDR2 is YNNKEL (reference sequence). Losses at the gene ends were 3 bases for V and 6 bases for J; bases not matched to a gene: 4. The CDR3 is CASSQPTGNGYTF. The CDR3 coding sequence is TGTGCCAGCAGCCAGCCGACAGGGAATGGCTACACCTTC.

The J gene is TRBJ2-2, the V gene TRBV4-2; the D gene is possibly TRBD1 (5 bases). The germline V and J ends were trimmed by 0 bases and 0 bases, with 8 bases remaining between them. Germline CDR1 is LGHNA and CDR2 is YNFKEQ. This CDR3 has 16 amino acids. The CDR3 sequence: CASSQERTTNTGELFF. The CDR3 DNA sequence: TGTGCCAGCAGCCAAGAAAGGACAACGAACACCGGGGAGCTGTTTTTT.